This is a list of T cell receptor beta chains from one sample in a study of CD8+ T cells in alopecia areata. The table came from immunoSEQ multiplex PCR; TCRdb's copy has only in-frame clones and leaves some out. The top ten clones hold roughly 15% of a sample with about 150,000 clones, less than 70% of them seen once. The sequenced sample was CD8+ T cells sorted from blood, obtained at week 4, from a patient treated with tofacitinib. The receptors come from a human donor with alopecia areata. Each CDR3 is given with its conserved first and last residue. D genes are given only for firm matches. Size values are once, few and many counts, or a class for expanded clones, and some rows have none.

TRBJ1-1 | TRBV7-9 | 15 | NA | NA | CASSLFLGLETEAFF | TGTGCCAGCAGCTTATTTTTGGGATTGGAAACTGAAGCTTTCTTT
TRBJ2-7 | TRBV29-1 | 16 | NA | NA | CSVTARDAAPSYEQYF | TGCAGCGTGACCGCTCGGGACGCGGCCCCCTCCTACGAGCAGTACTTC
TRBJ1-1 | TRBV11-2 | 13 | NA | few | CASSLGGPIDAFF | TGTGCCAGCAGCTTAGGGGGACCGATAGATGCTTTCTTT
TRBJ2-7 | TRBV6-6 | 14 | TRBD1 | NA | CASTANGQGYEQYF | TGTGCCAGCACCGCCAACGGACAGGGCTACGAGCAGTACTTC
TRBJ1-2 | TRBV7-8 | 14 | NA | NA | CASSLARTGSGYTF | TGTGCCAGCAGCTTAGCCCGAACCGGAAGTGGCTACACCTTC
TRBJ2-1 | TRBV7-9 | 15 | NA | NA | CASSSPTADYNEQFF | TGTGCCAGCAGCTCCCCGACCGCCGACTACAATGAGCAGTTCTTC
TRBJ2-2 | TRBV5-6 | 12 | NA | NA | CASSPGFGELFF | TGTGCCAGCAGCCCAGGGTTCGGGGAGCTGTTTTTT
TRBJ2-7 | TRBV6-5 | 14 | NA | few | CASSGGAPSSEQYF | TGTGCCAGCAGTGGTGGGGCTCCCTCCTCCGAGCAGTACTTC
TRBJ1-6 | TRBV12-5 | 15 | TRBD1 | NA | CASGLATGGGSPLHF | TGTGCTAGTGGTTTGGCCACAGGGGGTGGTTCACCCCTCCACTTT
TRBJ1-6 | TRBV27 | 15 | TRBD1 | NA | CASSGTRGPILALHF | TGTGCCAGCAGTGGAACCAGGGGGCCGATTTTGGCCCTCCACTTT
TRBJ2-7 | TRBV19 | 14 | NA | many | CASSGAGAADEQYF | TGTGCCAGTAGTGGGGCAGGGGCCGCCGACGAGCAGTACTTC
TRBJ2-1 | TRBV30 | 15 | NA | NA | CAWKPSVGRTHEQFF | TGTGCCTGGAAGCCGTCCGTAGGCAGGACGCATGAGCAGTTCTTC
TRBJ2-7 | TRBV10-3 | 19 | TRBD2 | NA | CAISDSSGGTMMTSYEQYF | TGTGCCATCAGTGATTCTAGCGGGGGGACCATGATGACCTCCTACGAGCAGTACTTC
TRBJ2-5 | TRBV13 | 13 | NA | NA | CASSQSPSKTQYF | TGTGCCAGCAGCCAATCCCCCTCAAAGACCCAGTACTTC
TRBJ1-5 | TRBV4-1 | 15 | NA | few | CASSQEPGINQPQHF | TGTGCCAGCAGCCAAGAGCCAGGGATCAATCAGCCCCAGCATTTT
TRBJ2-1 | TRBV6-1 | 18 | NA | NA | CASSEVPGEWGPYNEQFF | TGTGCCAGCAGTGAAGTTCCCGGGGAATGGGGCCCCTACAATGAGCAGTTCTTC
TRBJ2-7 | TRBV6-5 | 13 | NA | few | CASSYSHTSEQYF | TGTGCCAGCAGTTACAGCCATACGAGCGAGCAGTACTTC
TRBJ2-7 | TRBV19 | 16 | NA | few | CASSIVAGSPSYEQYF | TGTGCCAGTAGTATAGTAGCAGGCTCGCCTTCCTACGAGCAGTACTTC
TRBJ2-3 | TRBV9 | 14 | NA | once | CASSVADSTDTQYF | TGTGCCAGCAGCGTAGCAGATTCCACAGATACGCAGTATTTT
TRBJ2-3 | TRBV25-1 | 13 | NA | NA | CASSDGDLDTQYF | TGTGCCAGCAGTGATGGAGACCTAGATACGCAGTATTTT
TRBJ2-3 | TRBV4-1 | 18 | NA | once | CASSQIPWTWRVTDTQYF | TGCGCCAGCAGCCAAATTCCCTGGACGTGGAGGGTAACAGATACGCAGTATTTT
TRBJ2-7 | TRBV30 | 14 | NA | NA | CAWSVDGGGIEQYF | TGTGCCTGGAGTGTAGATGGGGGGGGCATCGAGCAGTACTTC
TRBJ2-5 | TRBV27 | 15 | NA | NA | CASSFALTKEETQYF | TGTGCCAGCAGTTTTGCCCTCACCAAGGAAGAGACCCAGTACTTC
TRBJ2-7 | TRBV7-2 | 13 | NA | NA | CASSLAPDYEQYF | TGTGCCAGCAGCTTAGCACCGGATTACGAGCAGTACTTC
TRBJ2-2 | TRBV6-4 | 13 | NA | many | CASSSGNTGELFF | TGTGCCAGCAGTAGCGGGAACACCGGGGAGCTGTTTTTT
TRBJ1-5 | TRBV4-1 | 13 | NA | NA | CASSPRLNQPQHF | TGCGCCAGCAGCCCCAGGTTAAATCAGCCCCAGCATTTT
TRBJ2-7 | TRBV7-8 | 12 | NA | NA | CASSSLRDEQYF | TGTGCCAGCAGCTCCCTCCGGGACGAGCAGTACTTC
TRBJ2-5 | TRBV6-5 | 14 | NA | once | CASSPGTGGETQYF | TGTGCCAGCAGTCCGGGGACCGGAGGGGAGACCCAGTACTTC
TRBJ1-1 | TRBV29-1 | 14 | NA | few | CSVEVLTENTEAFF | TGCAGCGTTGAAGTATTGACAGAGAACACTGAAGCTTTCTTT
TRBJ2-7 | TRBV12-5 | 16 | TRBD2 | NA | CASGPGLAGAAYEQYF | TGTGCTAGTGGTCCGGGACTAGCGGGGGCGGCCTACGAGCAGTACTTC
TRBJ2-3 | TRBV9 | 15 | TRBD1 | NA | CASSAGQGQADTQYF | TGTGCCAGCAGCGCCGGACAGGGTCAGGCAGATACGCAGTATTTT
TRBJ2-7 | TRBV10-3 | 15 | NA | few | CAISPALTGFNEQYF | TGTGCCATCAGTCCAGCCCTTACCGGGTTTAACGAGCAGTACTTC
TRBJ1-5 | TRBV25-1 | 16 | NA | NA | CASSDKGLISNQPQHF | TGTGCCAGCAGTGATAAGGGACTGATAAGCAATCAGCCCCAGCATTTT
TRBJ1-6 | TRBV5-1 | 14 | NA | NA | CASRRGQGTSPLHF | TGCGCCAGTCGGCGAGGGCAGGGGACTTCACCCCTCCACTTT